Below, 4 T cell receptor beta chains from the same sample are listed, as sequenced in a study of cytomegalovirus exposure and HLA in healthy donors. The PCR used 60 Vbeta and 13 Jbeta primers. Libraries were prepared by immunoSEQ multiplex PCR; TCRdb keeps only in-frame clonotypes and omits some of them. The data show roughly 52,000 clones, around 52% seen once. The sequencing sample was made of PBMCs. These receptors were taken from a human donor in good health.

The rearrangement links TRBV5-1 to TRBJ1-4, with D hard to call. From germline, CDR1 is SGHRS and CDR2 YFSETQ. Trimming took off 0 bases at V and 7 bases at J, with 13 bases between the two ends. The CDR3 is made up of 15 amino acids. CDR3 nucleotide sequence: TGCGCCAGCAGCTTGGCCGGGAGCCTGGGTGAAAAACTGTTTTTT. Translation gives CASSLAGSLGEKLFF.

This chain joins TRBV19 and TRBJ1-3, with a weak D call TRBD1 (6 bases). This CDR3 is 17 amino acids long. Trimming cost V 3 bases and J 0 bases, with 15 bases left between them. CDR1 LNHDA and CDR2 SQIVND come from the germline V gene (reference sequence). The CDR3 here is CASSIPSGQYSGNTIYF. The CDR3 region has the DNA TGTGCCAGTAGTATCCCCTCCGGACAGTACTCTGGAAACACCATATATTTT.

The chain links TRBV6-5 to TRBJ1-3; possibly TRBD1 for D (6 bases). Germline-derived CDR1 and CDR2 are MNHEY and SVGAGI. Trimming removed 5 bases at V and 0 bases at J, with 8 bases between. There are 14 residues in the CDR3. The chain's CDR3 is CASSRQVSGNTIYF. CDR3 nucleotide sequence: TGTGCCAGCAGTAGACAGGTCTCTGGAAACACCATATATTTT.

This sequence joins TRBV9 and TRBJ1-1, with D uncertain. Deletions cut 0 bases from V and 7 bases from J, with 10 bases between. The CDR3 has 13 residues. Germline V gene sequence: CDR1 SGDLS, CDR2 YYNGEE. CDR3 coding DNA: TGTGCCAGCAGCGTAGTAGGAGGGATTGAAGCTTTCTTT. Protein: CASSVVGGIEAFF.